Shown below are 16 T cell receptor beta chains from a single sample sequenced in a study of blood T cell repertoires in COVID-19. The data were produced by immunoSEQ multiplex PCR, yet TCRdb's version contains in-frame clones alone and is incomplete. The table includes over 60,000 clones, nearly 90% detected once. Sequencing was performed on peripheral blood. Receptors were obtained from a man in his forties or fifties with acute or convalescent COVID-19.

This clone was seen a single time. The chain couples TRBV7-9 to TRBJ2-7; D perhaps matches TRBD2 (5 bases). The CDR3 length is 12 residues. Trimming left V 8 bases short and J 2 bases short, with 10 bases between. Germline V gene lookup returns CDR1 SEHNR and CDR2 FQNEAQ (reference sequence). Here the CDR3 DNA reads TGTGCCAGCGAGACGACTACCTACGAGCAGTACTTC. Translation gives CASETTTYEQYF.

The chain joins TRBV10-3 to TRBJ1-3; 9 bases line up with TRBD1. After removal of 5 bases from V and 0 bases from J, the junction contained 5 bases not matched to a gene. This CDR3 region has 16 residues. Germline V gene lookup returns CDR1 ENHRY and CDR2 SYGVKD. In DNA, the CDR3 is TGTGCCATCAGTCTTCCGGGACAGGGCTCTGGAAACACCATATATTTT. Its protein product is CAISLPGQGSGNTIYF.

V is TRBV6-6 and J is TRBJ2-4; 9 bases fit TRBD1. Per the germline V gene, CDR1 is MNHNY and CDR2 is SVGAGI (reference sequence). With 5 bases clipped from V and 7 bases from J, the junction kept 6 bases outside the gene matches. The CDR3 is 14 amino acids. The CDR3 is CASSTGQGMNIQYF. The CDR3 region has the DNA TGTGCCAGCAGTACGGGACAGGGTATGAACATTCAGTACTTC.

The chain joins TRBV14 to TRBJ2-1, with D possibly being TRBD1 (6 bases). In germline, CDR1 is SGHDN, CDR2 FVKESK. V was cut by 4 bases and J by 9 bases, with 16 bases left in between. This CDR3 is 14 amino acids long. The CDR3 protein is CASSPTLQGSEQFF. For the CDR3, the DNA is TGTGCCAGCAGCCCGACCTTACAGGGCAGTGAGCAGTTCTTC.

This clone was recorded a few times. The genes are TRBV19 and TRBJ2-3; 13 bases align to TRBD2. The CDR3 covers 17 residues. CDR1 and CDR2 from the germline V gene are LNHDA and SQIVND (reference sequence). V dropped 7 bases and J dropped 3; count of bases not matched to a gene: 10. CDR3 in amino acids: CASKSKLAGGPTDTQYF. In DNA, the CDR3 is TGTGCCAGTAAATCAAAACTAGCGGGAGGGCCAACAGATACGCAGTATTTT.

The CDR3 loop is CASSSGLAGVQETQYF. CDR3 nucleotides: TGTGCCAGCAGCTCAGGACTAGCGGGAGTCCAAGAGACCCAGTACTTC. The chain has TRBV9 and TRBJ2-5; 13 nucleotides line up with TRBD2. CDR1 SGDLS and CDR2 YYNGEE come from the germline V gene. This CDR3 comprises 16 residues. After removal of 4 bases from V and 1 base from J, the junction contained 4 bases not matched to a gene.

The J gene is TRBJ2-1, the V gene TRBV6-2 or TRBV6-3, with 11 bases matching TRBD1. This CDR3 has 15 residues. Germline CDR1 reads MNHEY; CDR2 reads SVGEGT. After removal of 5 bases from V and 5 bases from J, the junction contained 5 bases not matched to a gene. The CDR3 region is CASSAPGQGDNEQFF. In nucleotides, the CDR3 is TGTGCCAGCAGTGCACCGGGACAGGGGGACAATGAGCAGTTCTTC.

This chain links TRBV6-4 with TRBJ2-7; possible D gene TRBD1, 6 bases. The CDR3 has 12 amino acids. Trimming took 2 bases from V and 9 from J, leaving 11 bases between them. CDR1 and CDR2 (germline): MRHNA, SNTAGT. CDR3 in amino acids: CASSDDGQMQYF. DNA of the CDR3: TGTGCCAGCAGTGACGATGGACAGATGCAGTACTTC.

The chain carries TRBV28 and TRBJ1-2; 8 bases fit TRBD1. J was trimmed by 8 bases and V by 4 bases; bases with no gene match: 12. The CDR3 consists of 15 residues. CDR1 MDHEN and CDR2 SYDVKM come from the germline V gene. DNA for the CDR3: TGTGCCAGCAGTTCGCCGTACAGGGGGTCCGGGGGCTACACCTTC. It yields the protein CASSSPYRGSGGYTF.

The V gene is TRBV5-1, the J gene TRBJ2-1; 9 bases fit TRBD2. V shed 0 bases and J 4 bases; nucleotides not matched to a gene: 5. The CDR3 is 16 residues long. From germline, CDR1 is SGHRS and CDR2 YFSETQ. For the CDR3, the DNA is TGCGCCAGCAGCTTGGCCCAGACTAGCGGTTACAATGAGCAGTTCTTC. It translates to CASSLAQTSGYNEQFF.

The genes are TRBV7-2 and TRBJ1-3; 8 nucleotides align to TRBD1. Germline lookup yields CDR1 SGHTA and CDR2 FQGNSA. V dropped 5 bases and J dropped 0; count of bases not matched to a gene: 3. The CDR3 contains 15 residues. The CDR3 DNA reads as TGTGCCAGCAGCCGGACAGGGACCTCTGGAAACACCATATATTTT. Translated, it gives CASSRTGTSGNTIYF.

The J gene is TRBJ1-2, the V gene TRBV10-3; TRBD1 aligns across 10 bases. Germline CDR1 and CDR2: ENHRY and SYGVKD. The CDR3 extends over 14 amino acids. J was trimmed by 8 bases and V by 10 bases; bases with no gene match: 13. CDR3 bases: TGTGCCACGGCCGCCCGACAGGGGGCGAGAGGCTACACCTTC. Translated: CATAARQGARGYTF.

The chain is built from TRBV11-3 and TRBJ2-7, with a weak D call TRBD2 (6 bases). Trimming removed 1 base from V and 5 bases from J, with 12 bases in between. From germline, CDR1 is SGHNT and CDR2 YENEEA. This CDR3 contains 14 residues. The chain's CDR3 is CASSLVEGGHEQYF. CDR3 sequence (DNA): TGTGCCAGCAGCTTAGTGGAGGGCGGCCACGAGCAGTACTTC. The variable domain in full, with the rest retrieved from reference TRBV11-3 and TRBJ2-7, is EAGVVQSPRYKIIEKKQPVAFWCNPISGHNTLYWYLQNLGQGPELLIRYENEEAVDDSQLPKDRFSAERLKGVDSTLKIQPAELGDSAVYLCASSLVEGGHEQYFGPGTRLTVT.

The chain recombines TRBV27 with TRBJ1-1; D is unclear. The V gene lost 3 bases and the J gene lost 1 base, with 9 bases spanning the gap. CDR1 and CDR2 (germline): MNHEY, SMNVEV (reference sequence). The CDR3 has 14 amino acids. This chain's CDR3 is CASSFLVRNTEAFF. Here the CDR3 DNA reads TGTGCCAGCAGTTTCTTAGTGAGGAACACTGAAGCTTTCTTT.

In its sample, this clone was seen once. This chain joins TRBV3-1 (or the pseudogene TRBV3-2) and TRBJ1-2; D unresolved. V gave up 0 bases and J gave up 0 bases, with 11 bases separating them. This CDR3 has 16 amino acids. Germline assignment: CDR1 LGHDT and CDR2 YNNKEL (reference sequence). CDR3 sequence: CASSQDFPDTNYGYTF. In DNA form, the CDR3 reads TGTGCCAGCAGCCAAGACTTCCCCGACACTAACTATGGCTACACCTTC.

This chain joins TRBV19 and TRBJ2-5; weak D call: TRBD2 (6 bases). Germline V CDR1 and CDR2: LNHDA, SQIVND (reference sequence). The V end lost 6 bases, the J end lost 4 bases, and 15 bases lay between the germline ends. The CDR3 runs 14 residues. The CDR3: CASSTTSPPETQYF. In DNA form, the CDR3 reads TGTGCCAGTAGCACGACTAGTCCCCCAGAGACCCAGTACTTC.